One T cell receptor (beta chain) is described in this entry. In the original workflow: Scientists estimated how many nucleated cells there were by amplifying reference gene primers. Assay used: immunoSEQ multiplex PCR; TCRdb lists only in-frame clones, some missing. V and J calls and clone size follow that table, whereas D and trimming were derived from the DNA. This repertoire shows tens of thousands of clones, roughly 88% found once; its top ten account for around 9%. This record belongs to a study of blood T cell repertoires in COVID-19. Across the study: From the United States, Italy and Spain came samples of acute and convalescent COVID-19. Sources were T cells, B-cell-depleted T cells, or PBMCs; the material itself was cDNA or gDNA.

Trimming cost V 6 bases and J 7 bases, with 13 bases left between them. Germline values: CDR1 ENHRY, CDR2 SYGVKD. The CDR3 is 13 amino acids. The source material was peripheral blood. The chain joins TRBV10-3 to TRBJ1-5; the D gene is possibly TRBD1 (6 bases). This clonotype originated in a woman between 70 and 85 years old with acute or convalescent COVID-19. CDR3: CAIRPGEGQPQHF. The CDR3 bases are TGTGCCATCAGGCCAGGGGAGGGCCAGCCCCAGCATTTT.